This T cell receptor (beta chain) was profiled in a study of T-cell reconstitution after alpha-beta-depleted transplantation in children. Looked up from germline, CDR1 is MGHDK and CDR2 is SYGVNS. The CDR3 has 16 amino acids. With 4 bases removed from V and 7 bases from J, the gap between germline ends came to 23 bases. Library preparation (for TCRbeta) was performed with unique molecular identifiers. MiXCR, run by TCRdb on the PCR reads, gives a single entry per CDR3 protein. The table records over 300,000 distinct CDR3 sequences, about a tenth of them present only once. The receptor comes from a human donor who donated a stem cell graft to a child with acute lymphoblastic leukemia. Sequenced here: PBMCs from the stem cell graft donor, sampled from the stem cell graft. The V and J genes are TRBV25-1 and TRBJ2-7, with D possibly being TRBD1 or TRBD2 (6 bases each). The CDR3 here is CASSGTVGDTRGEQYF. The CDR3 DNA reads TGTGCCAGCAGTGGGACTGTGGGGGACACACGGGGGGAGCAGTACTTC.